These 18 T cell receptor beta chains were all obtained from the same sample, sequenced in a study of blood T cell repertoires in COVID-19. Assay: immunoSEQ multiplex PCR; the TCRdb copy retains only in-frame clones and omits some. The sample carries about 56,000 clones, around 70% recorded once. The sequencing input was peripheral blood. The source is a woman aged 65 to 85 with COVID-19, enrolled during active disease.

The V gene is TRBV12-3 or TRBV12-4, the J gene TRBJ1-2; unclear D gene. This CDR3 contains 13 residues. V was cut by 6 bases and J by 5 bases, with 13 bases left in between. The DNA of the CDR3 is TGTGCCAGCAGCCCGACGAGGGCTTATGGCTACACCTTC. Translating gives CASSPTRAYGYTF.

The chain recombines TRBV21-1 with TRBJ2-7; the DNA was not used to check the table's D call, TRBD2. TRBV21-1 counts as a pseudogene. The CDR3 sequence is 14 residues long. CDR3 sequence: CASILSGGSYEQYF. The CDR3 DNA follows: TGTGCCAGCATTCTTAGCGGGGGGTCCTACGAGCAGTACTTC.

This clone showed up just a few times. V is TRBV19 and J is TRBJ2-1, with 10 bases fitting TRBD1. CDR1 and CDR2 (germline): LNHDA, SQIVND (reference sequence). The CDR3 runs to 15 residues. V was clipped by 4 bases and J by 6 bases; unmatched bases: 6. The chain's CDR3 is CASSTRGTGVNEQFF. The CDR3, as DNA: TGTGCCAGTAGTACCCGTGGGACAGGGGTCAATGAGCAGTTCTTC.

This clone turned up a few times. The rearrangement links TRBV11-3 to TRBJ2-5; maybe TRBD2 (6 bases). There are 15 residues in the CDR3. V was clipped by 5 bases and J by 5 bases, with 18 bases between them. In germline, CDR1 is SGHNT, CDR2 YENEEA. The CDR3 region is CASSQGKEGSETQYF. CDR3 DNA: TGTGCCAGCAGCCAAGGTAAGGAGGGCAGCGAGACCCAGTACTTC.

The J gene is TRBJ1-2, the V gene TRBV15; D may be TRBD1 (5 bases). Trimming left V 0 bases short and J 4 bases short, with 15 bases between. Germline assignment: CDR1 LNHNV and CDR2 YYDKDF (reference sequence). CDR3 length: 16 amino acids. DNA for the CDR3: TGTGCCACCAGCAGAGAACGAGGCAGGGCCCTCTATGGCTACACCTTC. It specifies CATSRERGRALYGYTF.

This chain links TRBV4-3 with TRBJ2-6; TRBD1 matches at 9 bases. The CDR3 contains 15 residues. Germline V gene sequence: CDR1 LGHNA, CDR2 YSLEER. Germline trimming cut 9 bases from V and 4 bases from J; bases unmatched to any gene: 7. The CDR3 reads CASSTGGQGANVLTF. The CDR3 region has the DNA TGCGCCAGTTCGACAGGGGGGCAAGGGGCCAACGTCCTGACTTTC.

This chain uses TRBV10-3 with TRBJ1-2; D unresolved. The germline CDR1 and CDR2 sequences are ENHRY and SYGVKD. The CDR3 covers 13 residues. The V gene lost 2 bases and the J gene lost 7 bases, with 11 bases spanning the gap. The CDR3 here is CAISEREESGYTF. The CDR3 bases are TGTGCCATCAGTGAGAGGGAGGAATCTGGCTACACCTTC.

The CDR3 sequence: CASSPLLIAGGSDTQYF. For the CDR3, the DNA is TGTGCCAGCAGCCCCCTCCTTATAGCGGGGGGGTCAGATACGCAGTATTTT. This chain links TRBV3-1 (or the pseudogene TRBV3-2) with TRBJ2-3; 11 nucleotides match TRBD2. The CDR3 is made up of 17 amino acids. Germline V lookup: CDR1 LGHDT, CDR2 YNNKEL (reference sequence). V was clipped by 4 bases and J by 4 bases; unmatched bases: 10.

The J gene is TRBJ2-7, the V gene TRBV6-5; 8 nucleotides align to TRBD1. The CDR3 runs 13 residues. Germline CDR1 is MNHEY and CDR2 is SVGAGI. Trimming took 6 bases from V and 4 from J; bases not matched to a gene: 5. The CDR3 coding sequence is TGTGCCAGCAGCCAGGGGGCGCGGTACGAGCAGTACTTC. Translation: CASSQGARYEQYF.

The chain uses TRBV6-1 and TRBJ2-1, with 12 bases identical to TRBD1. The ends lost 0 bases at V and 6 bases at J; junction bases unmatched: 3. The CDR3 runs 16 residues. Germline-derived CDR1 and CDR2 are MNHNS and SASEGT. The CDR3 is CASSEAGTGGFNEQFF. In DNA form, the CDR3 reads TGTGCCAGCAGTGAAGCGGGGACAGGGGGCTTCAATGAGCAGTTCTTC.

The chain couples TRBV11-3 to TRBJ2-5; TRBD2 matches at 9 bases. The germline CDR1 and CDR2 sequences are SGHNT and YENEEA. The V and J ends lost 5 bases and 2 bases, in that order; junction bases with no gene match: 6. This CDR3 region has 15 residues. The DNA of the CDR3 is TGTGCCAGCAGCCGGCTAGCGGGAAGACAAGAGACCCAGTACTTC. This codes for CASSRLAGRQETQYF.

This clone has only a few counts. The DNA of the CDR3 is TGTGCCAGCAGTGTAACAGGGAAGGTGGGCACCGGGGAGCTGTTTTTT. Protein: CASSVTGKVGTGELFF. The chain joins TRBV6-1 to TRBJ2-2, with D possibly TRBD1 on 6 matching bases. V was trimmed by 4 bases and J by 4 bases, leaving 16 bases between them. This CDR3 is 16 amino acids long. CDR1 and CDR2 from the germline V gene are MNHNS and SASEGT.

The chain joins TRBV18 to TRBJ1-2; 8 positions agree with TRBD1. Germline V lookup: CDR1 KGHSH, CDR2 LQKENI. The CDR3 contains 16 residues. V trimming: 2 bases; J trimming: 0 bases; junction bases outside the gene matches: 5. In nucleotides, the CDR3 is TGTGCCAGCTCACCATTCACAGGGGGTTCTAACTATGGCTACACCTTC. Translating it yields CASSPFTGGSNYGYTF.

The chain joins TRBV7-3 to TRBJ2-2; tentatively, D is TRBD2 (5 bases). Trimming took 1 base from V and 1 from J, leaving 7 bases between them. From germline, CDR1 is SGHTA and CDR2 FQGTGA. The CDR3 consists of 15 residues. CDR3 nucleotides: TGTGCCAGCAGCTTAAACAGCGGGAACACCGGGGAGCTGTTTTTT. Translation: CASSLNSGNTGELFF.

The J gene is TRBJ2-5, the V gene TRBV2, with TRBD2 matching over 10 bases. The CDR3 is made up of 14 amino acids. V shed 4 bases, J shed 4 bases, and the junction held 3 bases outside the gene matches. The germline gives CDR1 SNHLY, CDR2 FYNNEI. The DNA for the CDR3 is TGTGCCAGCAGTGGGGAGCGGGGGGGAGAGACCCAGTACTTC. Its translation: CASSGERGGETQYF.

V is TRBV2 and J is TRBJ2-7; 10 positions agree with TRBD1. The CDR3 runs 16 residues. Per the germline V gene, CDR1 is SNHLY and CDR2 is FYNNEI. V lost 5 bases, J lost 2 bases, and 9 bases stayed unmatched. The CDR3: CASSPTPGQGAYEQYF. CDR3 nucleotides: TGTGCCAGCAGTCCGACCCCCGGACAGGGGGCCTACGAGCAGTACTTC.

This clone was seen only once. The chain has TRBV6-1 and TRBJ2-1, with 15 bases lining up with TRBD2. Germline V gene data show CDR1 as MNHNS and CDR2 as SASEGT. This CDR3 is 16 amino acids long. The V and J ends lost 4 bases and 8 bases, in that order; junction bases with no gene match: 6. As DNA, the CDR3 is TGTGCCAGCAGTGGAATCGGGACTAGCGGGAGGTATGAGCAGTTCTTC. It encodes CASSGIGTSGRYEQFF.

This clone was detected only a few times. This chain joins TRBV5-1 and TRBJ1-2, with D uncertain. The CDR3 contains 17 residues. Germline loops: CDR1 SGHRS, CDR2 YFSETQ. V shed 0 bases and J shed 4 bases, with 19 bases lying between them. The DNA for the CDR3 is TGCGCCAGCAGCTTGGCCCCGGGTCAGCTGAACCCCTATGGCTACACCTTC. It yields the protein CASSLAPGQLNPYGYTF.